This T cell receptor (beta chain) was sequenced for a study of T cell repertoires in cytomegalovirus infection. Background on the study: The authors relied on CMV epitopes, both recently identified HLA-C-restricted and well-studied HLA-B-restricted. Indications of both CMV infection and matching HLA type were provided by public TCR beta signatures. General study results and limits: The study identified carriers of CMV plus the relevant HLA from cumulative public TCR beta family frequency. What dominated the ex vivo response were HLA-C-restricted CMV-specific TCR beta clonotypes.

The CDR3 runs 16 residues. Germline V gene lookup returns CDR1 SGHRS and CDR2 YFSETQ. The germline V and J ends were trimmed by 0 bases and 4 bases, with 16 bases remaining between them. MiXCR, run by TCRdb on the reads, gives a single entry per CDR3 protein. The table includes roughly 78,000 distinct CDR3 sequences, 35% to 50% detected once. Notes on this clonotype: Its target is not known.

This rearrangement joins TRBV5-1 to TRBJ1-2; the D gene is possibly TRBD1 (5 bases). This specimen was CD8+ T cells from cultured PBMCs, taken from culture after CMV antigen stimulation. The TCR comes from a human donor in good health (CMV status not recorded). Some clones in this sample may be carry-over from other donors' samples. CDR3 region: CASSLASSAGPYGYTF. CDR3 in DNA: TGCGCCAGCAGCTTGGCCTCGTCCGCAGGGCCCTATGGCTACACCTTC.